The 20 T cell receptor beta chains below all came from one sample that was sequenced in a study of identical twins. TCRdb called the 5' RACE reads again in MiXCR, with one record for every CDR3 protein. Among fewer than 500,000 distinct CDR3 sequences listed, roughly an eighth were seen once. This sample was also put to use in a study of yellow fever vaccine responses in identical twins.

Material for sequencing was CD4+ T cells sorted from blood. The receptors shown here come from a young woman in good health.

The V and J genes are TRBV18 and TRBJ2-1; tentative D call: TRBD2 (5 bases). Germline values: CDR1 KGHSH, CDR2 LQKENI. This CDR3 has 13 residues. Trimming stripped 1 base from V and 9 bases from J, with 10 bases between. The CDR3, as DNA: TGTGCCAGCTCACCACAGATAGGAGGTGAGCAGTTCTTC. It is translated as CASSPQIGGEQFF.

The CDR3 region is CASNIQGMNTEAFF. The DNA for the CDR3 is TGTGCCAGCAACATACAGGGGATGAACACTGAAGCTTTCTTT. The rearrangement links TRBV7-2 to TRBJ1-1, with TRBD1 matching over 7 bases. This CDR3 is 14 amino acids long. Germline V lookup: CDR1 SGHTA, CDR2 FQGNSA. Trimming took 7 bases from V and 0 from J; bases not matched to a gene: 5.

This rearrangement joins TRBV18 to TRBJ2-3; 9 bases are a match to TRBD2. This CDR3 has 16 residues. Trimming cost V 1 base and J 2 bases; bases outside gene matches: 4. In germline, CDR1 is KGHSH, CDR2 LQKENI. The CDR3 reads CASSPRLAAYTDTQYF. As DNA, the CDR3 is TGTGCCAGCTCACCACGACTAGCGGCGTACACAGATACGCAGTATTTT.

The chain uses TRBV20-1 and TRBJ2-7; D is undetermined. The V end lost 2 bases, the J end lost 0 bases, and 11 bases lay between the germline ends. The V gene's germline CDR1 is DFQATT and CDR2 SNEGSKA (reference sequence). The CDR3 is 14 amino acids. CDR3 nucleotide sequence: TGCAGTGCTAGAAGGCCCTCGAGCTCCTACGAGCAGTACTTC. It encodes CSARRPSSSYEQYF.

This clonotype was detected a few times. The chain employs TRBV7-2 and TRBJ2-7, with 11 positions matching TRBD2. From germline, CDR1 is SGHTA and CDR2 FQGNSA. CDR3 size: 17 residues. J was trimmed by 3 bases and V by 3 bases; bases with no gene match: 10. The CDR3 is CASSLRQGTSGSYEQYF. The DNA of the CDR3 is TGTGCCAGCAGCTTGAGGCAGGGCACTAGCGGGAGCTACGAGCAGTACTTC.

The CDR3 DNA sequence: TGCAGTGCTCCGCCTAGCGGACCCTACAATGAGCAGTTCTTC. This codes for CSAPPSGPYNEQFF. This rearrangement joins TRBV20-1 to TRBJ2-1, with 7 nucleotides matching TRBD2. Germline CDR1 and CDR2: DFQATT and SNEGSKA (reference sequence). This CDR3 region has 14 residues. V gave up 5 bases and J gave up 2 bases; unmatched junction bases: 6.

This clonotype has ten or more counts. The chain carries TRBV6-2 or TRBV6-3 and TRBJ2-1; 8 bases match TRBD2. CDR1 is MNHEY, CDR2 SVGEGT, per germline. This CDR3 spans 14 amino acids. V dropped 2 bases and J dropped 6; count of bases not matched to a gene: 3. The CDR3 reads CASSYAGGLNEQFF. CDR3 sequence (DNA): TGTGCCAGCAGTTACGCGGGGGGTCTCAATGAGCAGTTCTTC.

In its sample, this clonotype was seen a few times. The V gene is TRBV9, the J gene TRBJ2-2, with 8 bases lining up with TRBD2. The CDR3 has 18 residues. V shed 0 bases and J 7 bases; nucleotides not matched to a gene: 14. Germline V gene lookup returns CDR1 SGDLS and CDR2 YYNGEE. The CDR3 spells CASSVVPLTGGLNGELFF. CDR3 coding DNA: TGTGCCAGCAGCGTAGTCCCGCTTACGGGGGGGCTTAACGGGGAGCTGTTTTTT.

This chain uses TRBV7-9 with TRBJ2-7, with 7 bases aligning to TRBD2. This CDR3 is 14 amino acids long. V lost 6 bases and J lost 1; bases outside the gene matches: 6. Germline V CDR1 and CDR2: SEHNR, FQNEAQ (reference sequence). The CDR3 protein is CASRPGGVSYEQYF. The DNA for the CDR3 is TGTGCCAGCAGGCCGGGAGGCGTATCCTACGAGCAGTACTTC.

The chain joins TRBV20-1 to TRBJ2-1, with D unresolved. Germline V gene data show CDR1 as DFQATT and CDR2 as SNEGSKA (reference sequence). Trimming left V 3 bases short and J 0 bases short, with 12 bases between. CDR3 length: 15 residues. CDR3 region: CSASSPGPSYNEQFF. The CDR3 nucleotides are TGCAGTGCTAGTTCTCCTGGCCCCTCCTACAATGAGCAGTTCTTC.

This clonotype was detected a few times. The chain links TRBV27 to TRBJ2-1; D is unclear. Germline lookup yields CDR1 MNHEY and CDR2 SMNVEV (reference sequence). With 4 bases removed from V and 10 bases from J, the gap between germline ends came to 11 bases. The CDR3 is made up of 12 amino acids. CDR3 residues: CASSSPYQEQFF. In nucleotides, the CDR3 is TGTGCCAGCAGTTCCCCTTACCAAGAGCAGTTCTTC.

The J gene is TRBJ2-7, the V gene TRBV20-1, with 14 bases matching TRBD2. The J segment lost 0 bases and the V segment lost 0 bases, leaving 13 bases of the junction unmatched. The CDR3 extends over 20 amino acids. Germline V gives CDR1 DFQATT, CDR2 SNEGSKA (reference sequence). The CDR3 sequence: CSARDSMKGLAGGTSYEQYF. The CDR3 bases are TGCAGTGCTAGAGATTCCATGAAAGGACTAGCGGGGGGCACCTCCTACGAGCAGTACTTC.

This clonotype was recorded at least ten times. V is TRBV5-6 and J is TRBJ2-3, with TRBD1 matching over 8 bases. The CDR3 is 13 residues long. Germline V gene data show CDR1 as SGHDT and CDR2 as YYEEEE. V lost 3 bases and J lost 4; bases outside the gene matches: 1. CDR3 sequence reads: CASSSQGADTQYF. The CDR3 bases are TGTGCCAGCAGCTCACAGGGGGCAGATACGCAGTATTTT.

There are many counts of this clonotype. At one end, the junction sequence differs from germline, possibly due to a read error. The genes are TRBV6-5 and TRBJ2-7; 8 bases align to TRBD1. Germline CDR1 is MNHEY and CDR2 is SVGAGI. The CDR3 totals 15 residues. The DNA for the CDR3 is TGTGCCAGCAGTCACTCAGGGGGCACGCATCGCGAGCAGTACTTC. This gives the protein CASSHSGGTHREQYF.

This clonotype was seen many times. The V gene is TRBV2, the J gene TRBJ1-1, with 8 bases aligning to TRBD1. V shed 9 bases, J shed 4 bases, and the junction held 10 bases outside the gene matches. The CDR3 extends over 14 amino acids. The V gene's germline CDR1 is SNHLY and CDR2 FYNNEI. The CDR3 loop is CARTPRGRGTEAFF. DNA for the CDR3: TGTGCCAGAACACCCAGGGGGCGAGGCACTGAAGCTTTCTTT.

The V and J genes are TRBV20-1 and TRBJ2-1, with TRBD2 identical over 8 bases. CDR1 is DFQATT, CDR2 SNEGSKA, per germline (reference sequence). The CDR3 is made up of 14 amino acids. V lost 7 bases, J lost 0 bases, and 5 bases stayed unmatched. The CDR3 is CSVLAAVSYNEQFF. The CDR3 DNA sequence: TGCAGTGTACTAGCGGCCGTCTCCTACAATGAGCAGTTCTTC.

V usage is TRBV29-1 and J usage is TRBJ2-5; 8 bases line up with TRBD1. This CDR3 is built from 14 residues. The V and J ends lost 5 bases and 7 bases, in that order; junction bases with no gene match: 12. Per the germline V gene, CDR1 is SQVTM and CDR2 is ANQGSEA. The CDR3 DNA is TGCAGCGTTAGTCTGGGGCAGGGGGCCGGGACCCAGTACTTC. Its translation is CSVSLGQGAGTQYF.

The chain links TRBV2 to TRBJ1-2; D call uncertain. The V end was cut by 6 bases, the J end by 2 bases, with 22 bases between. CDR1 and CDR2 (germline): SNHLY, FYNNEI. CDR3 size: 17 residues. The CDR3 sequence is CASRTGSGATDNYGYTF. CDR3 DNA: TGTGCCAGCAGAACGGGGTCCGGTGCGACGGACAACTATGGCTACACCTTC. Complete variable domain (other parts from reference TRBV2 and TRBJ1-2): EPEVTQTPSHQVTQMGQEVILRCVPISNHLYFYWYRQILGQKVEFLVSFYNNEISEKSEIFDDQFSVERPDGSNFTLKIRSTKLEDSAMYFCASRTGSGATDNYGYTFGSGTRLTVV.

This rearrangement joins TRBV28 to TRBJ2-1; possible D gene TRBD1, 5 bases. With 1 base removed from V and 9 bases from J, the gap between germline ends came to 7 bases. CDR1 is MDHEN, CDR2 SYDVKM, per germline. CDR3 size: 12 residues. The CDR3 DNA reads TGTGCCAGCAGTTTATCAGGGTTTGAGCAGTTCTTC. Residues: CASSLSGFEQFF.

This clonotype was detected only a few times. The chain combines TRBV6-2 or TRBV6-3 with TRBJ2-5; D not certain. CDR1 and CDR2 (germline): MNHEY, SVGEGT. The CDR3 is made up of 11 amino acids. Trimming removed 0 bases from V and 6 bases from J, with 2 bases in between. CDR3 amino acids: CASSYSQTQYF. The CDR3 bases are TGTGCCAGCAGTTACTCCCAGACCCAGTACTTC.